Described below is a single T cell receptor beta chain sequence and its context. This sample was taken from a study of blood T cells in healthy people across ages. Alongside a J-beta primer mix, a sample-barcoded 5' primer served in a second PCR lasting about 7 to 12 cycles. Every cDNA molecule bore a tag from a template-switch adaptor containing 12 random nucleotides. Researchers report that each sample yielded at least 3 million CDR3-containing paired-end reads. Each CDR3 protein gets one entry after TCRdb re-called the 5' RACE reads with MiXCR. The repertoire has 780,000 or so distinct CDR3 sequences, roughly three fifths of them found once; the top ten carry 20% to 30%. The clonotype was recovered from a man aged 35 to 55 in good health. The specimen was blood.

The CDR3: CASSQGTTDTQYF. The DNA for the CDR3 is TGTGCCAGTAGCCAGGGGACCACAGATACGCAGTATTTT. The chain joins TRBV19 to TRBJ2-3, with D perhaps TRBD1 (6 bases). Trimming shortened V by 6 bases and J by 2 bases, and 9 bases separated the two germline ends. The CDR3 has 13 amino acids. The germline V gene has CDR1 LNHDA and CDR2 SQIVND (reference sequence).